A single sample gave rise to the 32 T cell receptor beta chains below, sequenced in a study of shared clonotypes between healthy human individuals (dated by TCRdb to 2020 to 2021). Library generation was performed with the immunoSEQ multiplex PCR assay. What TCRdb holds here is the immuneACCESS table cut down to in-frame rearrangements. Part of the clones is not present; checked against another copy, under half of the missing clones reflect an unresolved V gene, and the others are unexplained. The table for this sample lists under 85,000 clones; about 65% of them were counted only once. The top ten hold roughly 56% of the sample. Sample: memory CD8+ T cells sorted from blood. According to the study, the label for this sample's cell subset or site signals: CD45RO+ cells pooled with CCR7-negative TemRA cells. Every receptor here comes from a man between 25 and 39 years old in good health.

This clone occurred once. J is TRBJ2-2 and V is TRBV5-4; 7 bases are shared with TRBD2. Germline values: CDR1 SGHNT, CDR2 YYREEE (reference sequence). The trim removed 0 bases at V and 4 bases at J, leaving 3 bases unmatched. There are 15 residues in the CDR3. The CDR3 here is CASSLGSSGTGELFF. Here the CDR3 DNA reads TGTGCCAGCAGCTTGGGTTCTAGCGGCACCGGGGAGCTGTTTTTT.

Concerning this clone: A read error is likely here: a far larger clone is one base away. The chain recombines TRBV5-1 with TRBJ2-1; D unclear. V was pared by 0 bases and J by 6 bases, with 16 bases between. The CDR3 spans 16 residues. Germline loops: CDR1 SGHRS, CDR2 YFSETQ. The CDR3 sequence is CASSLGYARSGNEQFF. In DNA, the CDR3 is TGCGCCAGCAGCTTGGGGTACGCCAGGTCTGGCAATGAGCAGTTCTTC. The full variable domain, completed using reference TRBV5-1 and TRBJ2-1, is KAGVTQTPRYLIKTRGQQVTLSCSPISGHRSVSWYQQTPGQGLQFLFEYFSETQRNKGNFPGRFSGRQFSNSRSEMNVSTLELGDSALYLCASSLGYARSGNEQFFGPGTRLTVL.

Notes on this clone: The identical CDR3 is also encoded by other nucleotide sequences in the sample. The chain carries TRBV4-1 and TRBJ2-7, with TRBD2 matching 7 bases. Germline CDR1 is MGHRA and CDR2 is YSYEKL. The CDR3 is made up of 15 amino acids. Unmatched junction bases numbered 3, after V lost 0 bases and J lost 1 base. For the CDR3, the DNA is TGCGCCAGCAGCCAAGATACTAGCGCGTCCTACGAGCAGTACTTC. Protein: CASSQDTSASYEQYF.

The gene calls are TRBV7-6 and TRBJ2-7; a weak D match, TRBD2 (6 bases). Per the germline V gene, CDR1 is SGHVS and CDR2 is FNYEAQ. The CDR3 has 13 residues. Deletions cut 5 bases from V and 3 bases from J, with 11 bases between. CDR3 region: CASSQGLRYEQYF. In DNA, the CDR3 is TGTGCCAGCAGCCAGGGACTCCGCTACGAGCAGTACTTC.

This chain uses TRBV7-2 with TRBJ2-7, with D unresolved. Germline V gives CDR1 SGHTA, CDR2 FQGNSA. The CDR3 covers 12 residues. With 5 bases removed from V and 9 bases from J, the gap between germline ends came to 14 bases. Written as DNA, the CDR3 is TGTGCCAGCAGCCGAAGTCTAAGGCGGCAGTACTTC. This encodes CASSRSLRRQYF.

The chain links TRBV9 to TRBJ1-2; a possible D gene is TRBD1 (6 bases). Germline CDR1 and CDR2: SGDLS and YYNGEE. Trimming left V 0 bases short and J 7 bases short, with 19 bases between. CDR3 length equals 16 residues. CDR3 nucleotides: TGTGCCAGCAGCGTAGCCGCGCAGGGGCCCCCCAGTGGCTACACCTTC. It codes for CASSVAAQGPPSGYTF.

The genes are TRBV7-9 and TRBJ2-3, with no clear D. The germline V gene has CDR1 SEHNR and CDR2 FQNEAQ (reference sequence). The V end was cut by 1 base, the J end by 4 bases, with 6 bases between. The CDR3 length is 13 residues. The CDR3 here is CASSLDWADTQYF. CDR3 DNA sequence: TGTGCCAGCAGCTTAGATTGGGCAGATACGCAGTATTTT.

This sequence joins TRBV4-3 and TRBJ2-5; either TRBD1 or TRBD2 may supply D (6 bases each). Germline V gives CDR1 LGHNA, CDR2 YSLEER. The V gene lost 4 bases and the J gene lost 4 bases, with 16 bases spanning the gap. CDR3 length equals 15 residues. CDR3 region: CASSLHGGQGETQYF. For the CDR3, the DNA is TGCGCCAGCAGCCTTCACGGGGGCCAGGGAGAGACCCAGTACTTC.

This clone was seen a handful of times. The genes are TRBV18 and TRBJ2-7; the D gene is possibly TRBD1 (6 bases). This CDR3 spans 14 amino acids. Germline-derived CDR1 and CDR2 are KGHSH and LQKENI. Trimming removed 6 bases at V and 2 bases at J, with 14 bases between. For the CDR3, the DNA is TGTGCCAGCTCCAGGGGAGCGCAAACCTACGAGCAGTACTTC. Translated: CASSRGAQTYEQYF.

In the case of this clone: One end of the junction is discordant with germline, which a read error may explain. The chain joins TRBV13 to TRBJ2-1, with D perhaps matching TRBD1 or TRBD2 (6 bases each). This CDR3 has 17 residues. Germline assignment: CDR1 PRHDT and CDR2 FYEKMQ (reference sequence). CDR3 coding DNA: TGTGCCAGCAGCGTAGGGGGGTCGGGCCTAGATTACAATGAGCAGTTCTTC. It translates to CASSVGGSGLDYNEQFF.

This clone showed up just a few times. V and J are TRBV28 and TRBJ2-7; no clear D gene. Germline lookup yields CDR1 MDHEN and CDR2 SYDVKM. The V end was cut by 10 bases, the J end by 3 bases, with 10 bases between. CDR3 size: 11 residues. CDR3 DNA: TGTGCCACCCATTACCACTACGAGCAGTACTTC. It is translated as CATHYHYEQYF. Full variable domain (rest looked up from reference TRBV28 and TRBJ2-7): DVKVTQSSRYLVKRTGEKVFLECVQDMDHENMFWYRQDPGLGLRLIYFSYDVKMKEKGDIPEGYSVSREKKERFSLILESASTNQTSMYLCATHYHYEQYFGPGTRLTVT.

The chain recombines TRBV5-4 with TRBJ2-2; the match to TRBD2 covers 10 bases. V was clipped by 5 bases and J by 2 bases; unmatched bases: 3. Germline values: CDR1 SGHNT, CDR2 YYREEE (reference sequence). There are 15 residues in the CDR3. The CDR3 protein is CASSLAGANTGELFF. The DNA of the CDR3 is TGTGCCAGCAGTCTAGCGGGAGCAAACACCGGGGAGCTGTTTTTT.

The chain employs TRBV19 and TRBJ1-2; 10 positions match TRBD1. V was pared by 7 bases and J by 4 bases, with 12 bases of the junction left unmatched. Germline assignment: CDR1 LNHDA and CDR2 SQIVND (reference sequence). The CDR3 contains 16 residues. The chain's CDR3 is CASNNPGTGEFYGYTF. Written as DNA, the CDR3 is TGTGCCAGTAACAATCCCGGGACAGGGGAGTTCTATGGCTACACCTTC.

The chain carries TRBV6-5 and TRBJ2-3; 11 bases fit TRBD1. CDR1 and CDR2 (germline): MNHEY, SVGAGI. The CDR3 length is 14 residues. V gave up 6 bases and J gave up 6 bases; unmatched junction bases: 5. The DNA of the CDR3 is TGTGCCAGCAGCTCGGGACAGGGGGTTGATACGCAGTATTTT. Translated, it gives CASSSGQGVDTQYF.

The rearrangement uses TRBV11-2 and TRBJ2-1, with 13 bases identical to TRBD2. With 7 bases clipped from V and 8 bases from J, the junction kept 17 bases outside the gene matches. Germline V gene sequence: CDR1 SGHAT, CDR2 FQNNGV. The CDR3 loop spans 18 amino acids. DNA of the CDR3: TGTGCCAGCACCAGAAGGACTAGCGGGAGCTTAGATGTTGATGAGCAGTTCTTC. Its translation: CASTRRTSGSLDVDEQFF.

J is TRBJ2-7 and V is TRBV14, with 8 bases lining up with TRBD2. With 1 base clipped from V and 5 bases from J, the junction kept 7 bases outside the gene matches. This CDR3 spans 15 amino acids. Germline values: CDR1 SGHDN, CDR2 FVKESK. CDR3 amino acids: CASSQVQRERHEQYF. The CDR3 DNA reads TGTGCCAGCAGCCAAGTTCAGCGGGAGCGCCACGAGCAGTACTTC.

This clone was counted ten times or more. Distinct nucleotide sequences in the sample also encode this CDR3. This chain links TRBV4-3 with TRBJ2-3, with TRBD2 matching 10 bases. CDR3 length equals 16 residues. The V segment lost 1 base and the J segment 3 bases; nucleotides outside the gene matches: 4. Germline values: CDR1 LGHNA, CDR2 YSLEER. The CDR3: CASSQAPSGSTDTQYF. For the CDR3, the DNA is TGCGCCAGCAGCCAAGCTCCTAGCGGGAGTACAGATACGCAGTATTTT.

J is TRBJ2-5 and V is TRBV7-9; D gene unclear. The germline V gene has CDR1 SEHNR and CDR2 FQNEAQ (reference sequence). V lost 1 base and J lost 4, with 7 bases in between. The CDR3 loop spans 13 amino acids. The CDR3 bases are TGTGCCAGCAGCTTAGTAACCTTAGAGACCCAGTACTTC. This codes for CASSLVTLETQYF.

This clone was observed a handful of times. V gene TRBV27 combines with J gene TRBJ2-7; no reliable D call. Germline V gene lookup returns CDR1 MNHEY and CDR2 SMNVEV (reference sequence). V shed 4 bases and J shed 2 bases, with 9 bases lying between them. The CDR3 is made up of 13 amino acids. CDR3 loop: CASSYSQAYEQYF. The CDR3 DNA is TGTGCCAGCAGTTACTCGCAGGCCTACGAGCAGTACTTC.

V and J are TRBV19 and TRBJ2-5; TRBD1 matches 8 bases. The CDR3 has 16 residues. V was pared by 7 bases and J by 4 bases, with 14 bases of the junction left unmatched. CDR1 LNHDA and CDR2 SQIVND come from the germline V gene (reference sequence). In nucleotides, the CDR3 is TGTGCCAGTAAAAGGGGGACAGGAACAATACTAGAGACCCAGTACTTC. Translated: CASKRGTGTILETQYF.

The CDR3 DNA reads as TGTGCCAGCAGCTCCCAGGGCACAGATACGCAGTATTTT. Its protein is CASSSQGTDTQYF. The chain combines TRBV7-2 with TRBJ2-3, with no clear D. This CDR3 contains 13 residues. Germline CDR1 and CDR2: SGHTA and FQGNSA. Trimming cost V 4 bases and J 1 base, with 6 bases left between them.

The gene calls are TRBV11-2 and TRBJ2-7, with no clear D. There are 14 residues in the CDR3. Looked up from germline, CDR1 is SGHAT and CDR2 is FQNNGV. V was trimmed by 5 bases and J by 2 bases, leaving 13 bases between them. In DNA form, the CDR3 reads TGTGCCAGCAGCCCTCGGCCGCCACCCTACGAGCAGTACTTC. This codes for CASSPRPPPYEQYF.

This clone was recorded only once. The CDR3 DNA reads TGTGCCAGCACCCAAAATTACGGTAGGGGGGCGATCTATGGCTACACCTTC. It is translated as CASTQNYGRGAIYGYTF. The genes are TRBV21-1 and TRBJ1-2. TRBV21-1 is tagged as a pseudogene. The CDR3 runs to 17 residues.

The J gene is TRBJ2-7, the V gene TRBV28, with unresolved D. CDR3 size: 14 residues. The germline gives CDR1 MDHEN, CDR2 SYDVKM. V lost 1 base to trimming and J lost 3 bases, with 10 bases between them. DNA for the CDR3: TGTGCCAGCAGTTTATCCCCCTCGGGCTACGAGCAGTACTTC. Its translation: CASSLSPSGYEQYF. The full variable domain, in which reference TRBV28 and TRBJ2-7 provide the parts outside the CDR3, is DVKVTQSSRYLVKRTGEKVFLECVQDMDHENMFWYRQDPGLGLRLIYFSYDVKMKEKGDIPEGYSVSREKKERFSLILESASTNQTSMYLCASSLSPSGYEQYFGPGTRLTVT.

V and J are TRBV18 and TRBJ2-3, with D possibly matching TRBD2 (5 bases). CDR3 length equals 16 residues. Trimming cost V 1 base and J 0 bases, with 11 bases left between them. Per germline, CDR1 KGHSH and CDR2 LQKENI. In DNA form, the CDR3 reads TGTGCCAGCTCACCACGAGGGCGCCATAGCACAGATACGCAGTATTTT. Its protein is CASSPRGRHSTDTQYF.

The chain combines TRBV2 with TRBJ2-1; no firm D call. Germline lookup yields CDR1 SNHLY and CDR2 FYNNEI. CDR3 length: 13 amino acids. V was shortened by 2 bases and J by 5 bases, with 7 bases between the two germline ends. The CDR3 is CASSEPLDNEQFF. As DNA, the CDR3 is TGTGCCAGCAGTGAACCCCTGGACAATGAGCAGTTCTTC.

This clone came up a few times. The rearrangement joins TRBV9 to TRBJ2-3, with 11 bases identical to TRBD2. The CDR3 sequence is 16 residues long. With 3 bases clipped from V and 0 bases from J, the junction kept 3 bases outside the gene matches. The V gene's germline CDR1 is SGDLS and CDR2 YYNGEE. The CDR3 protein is CASSEGLAVSTDTQYF. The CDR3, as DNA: TGTGCCAGCAGCGAGGGACTAGCGGTTAGCACAGATACGCAGTATTTT.

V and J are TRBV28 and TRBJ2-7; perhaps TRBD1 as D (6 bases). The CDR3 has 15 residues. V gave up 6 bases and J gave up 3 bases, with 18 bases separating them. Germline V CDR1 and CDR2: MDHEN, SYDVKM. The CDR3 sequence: CASSGPGERNYEQYF. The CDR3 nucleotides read TGTGCCAGCAGCGGACCAGGGGAAAGGAACTACGAGCAGTACTTC. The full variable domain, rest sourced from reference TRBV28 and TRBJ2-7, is DVKVTQSSRYLVKRTGEKVFLECVQDMDHENMFWYRQDPGLGLRLIYFSYDVKMKEKGDIPEGYSVSREKKERFSLILESASTNQTSMYLCASSGPGERNYEQYFGPGTRLTVT.

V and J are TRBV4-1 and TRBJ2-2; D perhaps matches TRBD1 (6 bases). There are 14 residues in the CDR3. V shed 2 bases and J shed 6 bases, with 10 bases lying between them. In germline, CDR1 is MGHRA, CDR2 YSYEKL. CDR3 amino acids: CASSQNRVPGELFF. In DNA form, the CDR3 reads TGCGCCAGCAGCCAAAACAGGGTTCCCGGGGAGCTGTTTTTT.

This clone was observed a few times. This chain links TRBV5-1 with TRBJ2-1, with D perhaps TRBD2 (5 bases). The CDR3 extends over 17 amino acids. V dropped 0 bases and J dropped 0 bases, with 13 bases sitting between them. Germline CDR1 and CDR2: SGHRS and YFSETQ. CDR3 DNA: TGCGCCAGCAGCTTGGAGATAGCGTTCAGCTCCTACAATGAGCAGTTCTTC. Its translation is CASSLEIAFSSYNEQFF.

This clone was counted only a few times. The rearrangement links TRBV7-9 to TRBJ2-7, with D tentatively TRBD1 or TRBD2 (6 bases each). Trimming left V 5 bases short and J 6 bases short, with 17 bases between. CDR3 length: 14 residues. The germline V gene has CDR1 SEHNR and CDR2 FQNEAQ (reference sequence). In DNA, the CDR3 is TGTGCCAGCAGCCAAGATCGTGGGGGGCCCGAGCAGTACTTC. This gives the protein CASSQDRGGPEQYF.

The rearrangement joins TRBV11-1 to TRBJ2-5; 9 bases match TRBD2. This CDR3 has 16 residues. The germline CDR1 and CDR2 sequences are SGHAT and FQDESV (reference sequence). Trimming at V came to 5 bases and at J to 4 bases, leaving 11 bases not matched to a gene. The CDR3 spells CASSPALAGQLETQYF. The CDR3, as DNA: TGTGCCAGCAGCCCCGCCCTAGCGGGACAGCTAGAGACCCAGTACTTC.